Included here is one TCR beta chain sequence, with context. Its antigen is as yet unknown. The sample is drawn from a study of cytomegalovirus exposure and HLA in healthy donors. Trimming took 5 bases from V and 3 from J, leaving 18 bases between them. The CDR3 runs to 16 residues. Germline CDR1 and CDR2: SEHNR and FQNEAQ (reference sequence). Broader study findings: Reports credit the classifier with highly specific, highly sensitive diagnosis of cytomegalovirus status. In most subjects, TCR beta sequences reportedly gave accurate predictions of HLA-A and HLA-B alleles.

The PCR contained 60 Vbeta and 13 Jbeta primers. Methods used by the authors: As a later analysis found, there were approximately 80 million unique TCR beta chains, of which roughly 11 million were shared. Measured with immunoSEQ multiplex PCR; TCRdb has only the in-frame clones, and not every one. The V and J calls and the clone size are those of that table, but D and trimming were determined from the DNA. The repertoire holds approximately 170,000 clones, with over 70% as singletons. These donors counted as nominally healthy when sampled, but unrecorded immune exposures were likely. The TCR sequence derives from a woman aged 40-49 years in good health and CMV-seropositive. Material: PBMCs. The chain is built from TRBV7-9 and TRBJ2-3; D not resolved. The CDR3 loop reads CASSRLEAAITDTQYF. As DNA, the CDR3 is TGTGCCAGCAGCAGGCTTGAGGCGGCCATAACAGATACGCAGTATTTT.